Below, one T cell receptor (beta chain) is given with its context. Its specificity is not known. The CDR3 covers 13 residues. The germline CDR1 and CDR2 sequences are MNHEY and SVGAGI. V lost 2 bases, J lost 3 bases, and 5 bases lay in between. Generated by immunoSEQ multiplex PCR, the TCRdb table keeps only in-frame clones and is missing some. The table has roughly 100,000 clones, approximately 91% seen once. This record belongs to a study of T cell responses to AZD1222 COVID-19 vaccine. Study results and limitations: The study sampled repertoires only after the peak T cell response.

V gene TRBV6-5 combines with J gene TRBJ1-3; D is unresolved. The TCR sequence derives from an adult in good health. This material consisted of peripheral blood, taken on day 0 of AZD1222 vaccination. The CDR3 region has the DNA TGTGCCAGCAGTTACGTCGTTGGAAACACCATATATTTT. Translation: CASSYVVGNTIYF.